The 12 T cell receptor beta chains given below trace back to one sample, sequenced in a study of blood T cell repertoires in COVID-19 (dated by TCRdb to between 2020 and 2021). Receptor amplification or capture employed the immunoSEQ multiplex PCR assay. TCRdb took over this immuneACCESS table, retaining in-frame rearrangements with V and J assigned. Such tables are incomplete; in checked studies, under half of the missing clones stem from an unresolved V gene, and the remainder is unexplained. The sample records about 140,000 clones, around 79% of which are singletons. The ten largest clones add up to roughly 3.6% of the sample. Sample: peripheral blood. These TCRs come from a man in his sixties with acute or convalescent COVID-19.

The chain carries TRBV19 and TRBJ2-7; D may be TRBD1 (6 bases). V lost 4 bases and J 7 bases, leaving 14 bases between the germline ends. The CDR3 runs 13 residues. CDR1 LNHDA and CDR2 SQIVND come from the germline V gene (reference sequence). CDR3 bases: TGTGCCAGTAGTACCACAGGGCCGGGAGAGCAGTACTTC. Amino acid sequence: CASSTTGPGEQYF.

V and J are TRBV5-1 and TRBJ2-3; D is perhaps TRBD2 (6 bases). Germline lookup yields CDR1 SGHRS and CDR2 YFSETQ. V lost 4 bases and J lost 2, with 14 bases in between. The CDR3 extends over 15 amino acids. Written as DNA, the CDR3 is TGCGCCAGCAGCCCGTCTAGCGCGGACACAGATACGCAGTATTTT. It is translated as CASSPSSADTDTQYF.

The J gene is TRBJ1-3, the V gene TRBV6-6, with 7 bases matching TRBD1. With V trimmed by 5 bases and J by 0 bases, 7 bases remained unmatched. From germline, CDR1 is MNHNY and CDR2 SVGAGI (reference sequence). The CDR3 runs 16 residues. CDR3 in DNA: TGTGCCAGCAGTCAGCCCGGGACAGTCTCTGGAAACACCATATATTTT. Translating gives CASSQPGTVSGNTIYF.

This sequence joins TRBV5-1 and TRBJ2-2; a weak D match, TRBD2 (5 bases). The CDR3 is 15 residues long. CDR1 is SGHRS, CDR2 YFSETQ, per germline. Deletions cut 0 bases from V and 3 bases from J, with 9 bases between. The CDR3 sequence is CASSLEARDTGELFF. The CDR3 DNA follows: TGCGCCAGCAGCTTGGAGGCGAGGGACACCGGGGAGCTGTTTTTT.

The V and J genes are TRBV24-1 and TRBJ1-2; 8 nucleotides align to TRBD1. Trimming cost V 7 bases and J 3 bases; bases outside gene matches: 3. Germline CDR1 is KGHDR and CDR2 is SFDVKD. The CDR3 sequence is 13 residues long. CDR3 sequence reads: CATSKDRDYGYTF. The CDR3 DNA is TGTGCCACCAGCAAGGACAGGGACTATGGCTACACCTTC.

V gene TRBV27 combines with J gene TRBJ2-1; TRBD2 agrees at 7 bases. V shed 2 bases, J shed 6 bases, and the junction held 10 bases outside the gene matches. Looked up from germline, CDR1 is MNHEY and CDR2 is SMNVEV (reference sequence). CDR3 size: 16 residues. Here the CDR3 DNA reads TGTGCCAGCAGTTTACGGGATAGTAGCGGGCGCAATGAGCAGTTCTTC. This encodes CASSLRDSSGRNEQFF.

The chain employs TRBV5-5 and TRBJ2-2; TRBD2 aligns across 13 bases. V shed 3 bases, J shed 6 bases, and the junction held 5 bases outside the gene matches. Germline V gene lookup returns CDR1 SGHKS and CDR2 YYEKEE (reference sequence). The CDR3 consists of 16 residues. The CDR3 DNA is TGTGCCAGCAGCTCACGGACTAGCGGGAGCCCCGGGGAGCTGTTTTTT. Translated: CASSSRTSGSPGELFF.

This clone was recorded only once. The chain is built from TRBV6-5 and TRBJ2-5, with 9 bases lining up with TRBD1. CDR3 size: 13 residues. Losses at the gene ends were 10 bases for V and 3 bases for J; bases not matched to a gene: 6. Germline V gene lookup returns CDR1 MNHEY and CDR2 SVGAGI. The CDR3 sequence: CATTTGGKETQYF. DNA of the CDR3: TGTGCCACAACAACAGGGGGCAAAGAGACCCAGTACTTC.

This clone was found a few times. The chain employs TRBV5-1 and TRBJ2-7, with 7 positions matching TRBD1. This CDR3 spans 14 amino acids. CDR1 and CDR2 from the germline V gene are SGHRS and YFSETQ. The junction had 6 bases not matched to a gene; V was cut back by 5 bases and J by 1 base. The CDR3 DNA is TGCGCCAGCAGTTCAGGGACAGCTTCCTACGAGCAGTACTTC. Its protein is CASSSGTASYEQYF.

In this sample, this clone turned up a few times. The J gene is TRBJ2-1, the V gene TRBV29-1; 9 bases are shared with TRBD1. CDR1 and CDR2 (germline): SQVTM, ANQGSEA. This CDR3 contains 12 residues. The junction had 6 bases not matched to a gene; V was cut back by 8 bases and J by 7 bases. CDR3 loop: CSIRTGANEQFF. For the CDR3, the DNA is TGCAGCATCCGGACAGGGGCAAATGAGCAGTTCTTC.

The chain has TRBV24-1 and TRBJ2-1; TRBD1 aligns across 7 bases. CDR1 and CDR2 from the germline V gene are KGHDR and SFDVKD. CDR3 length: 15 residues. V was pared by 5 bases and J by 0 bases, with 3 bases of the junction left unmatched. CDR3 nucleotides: TGTGCCACCAGTGTGGCAGGGGGCTCCTACAATGAGCAGTTCTTC. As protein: CATSVAGGSYNEQFF.

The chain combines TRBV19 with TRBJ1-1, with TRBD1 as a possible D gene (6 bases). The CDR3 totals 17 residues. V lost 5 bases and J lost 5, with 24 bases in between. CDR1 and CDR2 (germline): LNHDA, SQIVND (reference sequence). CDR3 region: CASSGLGAVGVRTEAFF. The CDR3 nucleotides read TGTGCCAGTAGTGGCCTGGGGGCGGTGGGGGTAAGGACTGAAGCTTTCTTT.